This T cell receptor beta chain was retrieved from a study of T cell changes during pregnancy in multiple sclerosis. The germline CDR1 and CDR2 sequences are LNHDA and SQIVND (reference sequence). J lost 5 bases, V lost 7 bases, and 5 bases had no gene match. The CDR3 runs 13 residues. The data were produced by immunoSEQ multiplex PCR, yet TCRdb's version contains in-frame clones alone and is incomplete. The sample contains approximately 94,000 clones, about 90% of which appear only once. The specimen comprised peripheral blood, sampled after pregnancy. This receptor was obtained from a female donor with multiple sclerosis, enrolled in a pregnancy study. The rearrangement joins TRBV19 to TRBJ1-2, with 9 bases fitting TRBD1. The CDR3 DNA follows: TGTGCCAGTAAGGACAGGGGAAGATATGGCTACACCTTC. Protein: CASKDRGRYGYTF.